The table lists the clone carrying this TCR beta chain with a count of one. Trimming cost V 0 bases and J 2 bases, with 6 bases left between them. CDR1 is SGHRS and CDR2 is YFSETQ in the germline V gene. This CDR3 contains 13 residues. This sample stems from a study of radiation and T cells in renal cell carcinoma. The time point was: baseline pretreatment blood. Treatment of the sample: 15 Gy SBRT to primary tumor, nephrectomy 4 weeks later. Method: immunoSEQ multiplex PCR; TCRdb's copy keeps in-frame clones and lacks some. The repertoire holds some 150,000 clones, with less than 90% as singletons. The rearrangement joins TRBV5-1 to TRBJ2-7, with unresolved D. The input for sequencing was blood, taken from a patient whose treatment included radiotherapy and nephrectomy. The TCR comes from a woman aged 50 to 60 with renal cell carcinoma. CDR3 loop: CASSLAATYEQYF. The CDR3 DNA reads as TGCGCCAGCAGCTTGGCGGCTACCTACGAGCAGTACTTC.